These T cell receptor beta chains were read from a single sample in a study of T-cell memory formation after mild COVID-19. TCRdb redid the calling of the 5' RACE reads with MiXCR, one entry per CDR3 protein. The sample yields roughly 190,000 distinct CDR3 sequences, around 25% seen once. What was sequenced was PBMCs or a T cell subset sorted from them (not recorded which). These TCRs come from an adult woman who had mild COVID-19 (a few samples of this study predate the infection). Cell type and time point are not known. The CDR3 runs from the conserved cysteine through the conserved F or W. Each record gives: V gene, D gene, clone size, J gene, CDR3 DNA, CDR3 protein. D genes are given only for firm matches. The size field is filled for only some rows; it gives once, few, many or a size class.

V: TRBV10-3; D: TRBD2; size: few; J: TRBJ2-3; DNA: TGTGCCATCAGTCCGACTAGCGGGATTGGGGATACGCAGTATTTT; CDR3: CAISPTSGIGDTQYF
V: TRBV9; D: -; size: -; J: TRBJ1-1; DNA: TGTGCCAGCAGCGTTCACCCCCCAGGGTTGGGAGGAACTGAAGCTTTCTTT; CDR3: CASSVHPPGLGGTEAFF
V: TRBV11-3; D: TRBD1; size: -; J: TRBJ2-5; DNA: TGTGCCAGCAGCTTACAGGGACAGGGCCAAGAGACCCAGTACTTC; CDR3: CASSLQGQGQETQYF
V: TRBV5-1; D: -; size: many; J: TRBJ2-5; DNA: TGCGCCAGCAGCTTGGCCCTGGGTGGAGAGACCCAGTACTTC; CDR3: CASSLALGGETQYF
V: TRBV11-2; D: TRBD2; size: few; J: TRBJ2-5; DNA: TGTGCCAGCAGCCTACCGGGACTAGGGGTCCAAGAGACCCAGTACTTC; CDR3: CASSLPGLGVQETQYF
V: TRBV20-1; D: TRBD2; size: -; J: TRBJ2-1; DNA: TGCAGTGCTAGAGAGGGGAGCGGGATCTACAATGAGCAGTTCTTC; CDR3: CSAREGSGIYNEQFF
V: TRBV6-1; D: -; size: -; J: TRBJ2-7; DNA: TGTGCCAGCAGCGCTTACGAGCAGTACTTC; CDR3: CASSAYEQYF
V: TRBV9; D: TRBD2; size: -; J: TRBJ2-3; DNA: TGTGCCAGCAGCCGCGATTGGGGAGGGTCCACAGATACGCAGTATTTT; CDR3: CASSRDWGGSTDTQYF
V: TRBV7-3; D: TRBD2; size: few; J: TRBJ2-7; DNA: TGTGCCAGCAGCACCACGGGACTAGCGGGGGCCGAGCAGTACTTC; CDR3: CASSTTGLAGAEQYF
V: TRBV19; D: -; size: few; J: TRBJ1-1; DNA: TGTGCCAGTAGCGAGACAGGCACTGAAGCTTTCTTT; CDR3: CASSETGTEAFF
V: TRBV5-5; D: -; size: few; J: TRBJ2-2; DNA: TGTGCCAGCAGCTTGGGTGGCGGGACCGGGGAGCTGTTTTTT; CDR3: CASSLGGGTGELFF
V: TRBV12-3/TRBV12-4; D: -; size: -; J: TRBJ2-3; DNA: TGTGCCGGAAACTCCGGGACTCAAACAGATACGCAGTATTTT; CDR3: CAGNSGTQTDTQYF
V: TRBV5-1; D: -; size: few; J: TRBJ2-2; DNA: TGCGCCAGCAGCTTTCGGTGGGAGATGAACACCGGGGAGCTGTTTTTT; CDR3: CASSFRWEMNTGELFF
V: TRBV25-1; D: -; size: -; J: TRBJ2-7; DNA: TGTGCCAGCAAGGAGGAAAGGGGTTCCTACGAGCAGTACTTC; CDR3: CASKEERGSYEQYF
V: TRBV12-3/TRBV12-4; D: -; size: few; J: TRBJ2-1; DNA: TGTGCCAGCAGTGCCCGACGTCCGACAGGGACTAATGAGCAGTTCTTC; CDR3: CASSARRPTGTNEQFF